Listed below are T cell receptor beta chains from one sample, sequenced in a study of blood T cell repertoires in COVID-19. The method was immunoSEQ multiplex PCR; TCRdb's version includes in-frame clones alone and lacks a portion of them. The sample has about 160,000 clones; about 87% are singletons. What was sequenced was peripheral blood. These receptors all come from a woman aged 60-75 years who had recovered from COVID-19. Both conserved end residues are trimmed from each CDR3.

v_gene,j_gene,CDR3aa
TRBV5-6,TRBJ1-6,ASSRDGGYNSPLH
TRBV9,TRBJ2-1,ASSGGVGQGPLNEQF
TRBV7-9,TRBJ1-2,ASSTEGQGAGYT
TRBV5-1,TRBJ2-7,ASSLAAGGGPSYEQY
TRBV28,TRBJ2-2,ASSPPGVFTGELF
TRBV28,TRBJ2-5,ASSSLGETQY
TRBV9,TRBJ1-4,ASSVALGAVEKLF
TRBV6-6,TRBJ2-7,ASSWGTGGADEQY
TRBV28,TRBJ2-7,ASSTSGTGFYEQY
TRBV28,TRBJ2-7,ASSSQSPAGLYEQY
TRBV7-7,TRBJ2-3,ASSLEGLGSSGTDTQY
TRBV6-2/TRBV6-3,TRBJ2-3,ASSYSSRDSDTQY
TRBV5-1,TRBJ1-1,ASSSEGNTEAF
TRBV7-9,TRBJ2-2,ASSPTTGANTGELF
TRBV5-1,TRBJ1-2,ARGQEGGYYGYT
TRBV5-1,TRBJ1-3,ASSLYGTVTGNTIY
TRBV19,TRBJ2-3,ASSIAGGPQY
TRBV19,TRBJ2-3,ASTRSDSANPDTQY
TRBV9,TRBJ2-5,ASSPGTSWETQY
TRBV2,TRBJ2-1,ASSVSSGGDEQF
TRBV24-1,TRBJ2-2,ATSDAGTGSGELF
TRBV28,TRBJ2-7,ASSSPSGVSYEQY
TRBV6-5,TRBJ1-1,ASFRPDIDAF
TRBV15,TRBJ2-3,ATSRGGTSDRPDTQY
TRBV7-9,TRBJ1-6,ASSIQSSYNSPLH
TRBV2,TRBJ1-1,ASSAGSAPNTEAF
TRBV9,TRBJ1-6,ASSAHNPISPLH
TRBV10-3,TRBJ2-3,AISSGGARNTQY
TRBV3-1/TRBV3-2,TRBJ1-5,ASSTGQGHQPQH
TRBV19,TRBJ1-6,ASSLYRDSSSYNSPLH
TRBV9,TRBJ2-7,ASSASGGLAYEQY
TRBV3-1/TRBV3-2,TRBJ2-3,ASSLRIAGGPSDTQY
TRBV5-6,TRBJ2-7,ASSFPGQGAYEQY
TRBV5-1,TRBJ1-1,ASSLVQGFVNTEAF
TRBV4-2,TRBJ1-3,ASSQSRTGGPGNTIY
TRBV30,TRBJ2-7,AWRPWDRGLHEQY
TRBV19,TRBJ2-2,ASSIDGTGGTGELF
TRBV6-1,TRBJ2-3,ASSAIRGATGDTQY
TRBV4-2,TRBJ1-4,ASSQGGGNEKLF